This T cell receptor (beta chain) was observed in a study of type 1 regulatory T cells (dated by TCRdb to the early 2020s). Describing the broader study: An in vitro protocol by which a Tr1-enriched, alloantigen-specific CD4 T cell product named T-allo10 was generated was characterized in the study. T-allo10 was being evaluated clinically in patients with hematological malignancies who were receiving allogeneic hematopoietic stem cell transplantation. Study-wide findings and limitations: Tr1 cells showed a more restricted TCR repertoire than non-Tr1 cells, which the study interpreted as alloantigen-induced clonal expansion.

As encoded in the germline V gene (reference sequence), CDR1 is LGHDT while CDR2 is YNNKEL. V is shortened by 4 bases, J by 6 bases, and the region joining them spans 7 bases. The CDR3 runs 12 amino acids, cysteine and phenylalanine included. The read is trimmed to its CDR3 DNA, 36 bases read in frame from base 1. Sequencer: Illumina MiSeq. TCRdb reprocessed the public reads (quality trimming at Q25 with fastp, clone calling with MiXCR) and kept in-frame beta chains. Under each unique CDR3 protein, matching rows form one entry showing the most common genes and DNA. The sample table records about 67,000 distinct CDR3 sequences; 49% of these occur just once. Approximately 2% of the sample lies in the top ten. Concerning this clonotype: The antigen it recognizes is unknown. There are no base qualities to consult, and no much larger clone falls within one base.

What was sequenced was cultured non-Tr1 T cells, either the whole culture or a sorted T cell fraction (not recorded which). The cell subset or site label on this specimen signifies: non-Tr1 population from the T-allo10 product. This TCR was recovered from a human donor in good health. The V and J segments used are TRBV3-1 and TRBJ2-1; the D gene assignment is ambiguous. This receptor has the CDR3 CASSPWGNEQFF. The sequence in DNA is TGTGCCAGCAGCCCGTGGGGCAATGAGCAGTTCTTC.